This T cell receptor (beta chain) was recorded in a study of blood T cells in healthy people across ages. Using a J-beta primer mix together with a sample-barcoded 5' primer, a second PCR was run for roughly 6 to 12 cycles. Each sample provided no less than 2.5 million CDR3-containing paired-end reads. TCRdb itself ran the 5' RACE reads through MiXCR, one entry per CDR3 protein. Found here are about 1,500,000 distinct CDR3 sequences, roughly 27% of them singletons; the top ten hold about 7.7%. As to this clonotype: Antigen specificity is unknown.

Study findings and constraints: CMV status of donors was not determined, possibly confounding expanded clonotype changes.

This clonotype was obtained from a woman aged 25-40 years in good health. The sequencing sample was made of blood.

The CDR3 DNA reads TGTGCCAGCAGCTTAGCAGCGGCTCAAGATACGCAGTATTTT. It codes for CASSLAAAQDTQYF. The chain has TRBV7-2 and TRBJ2-3; possible D gene TRBD2, 5 bases. The V end lost 0 bases, the J end lost 5 bases, and 9 bases lay between the germline ends. Germline V lookup: CDR1 SGHTA, CDR2 FQGNSA. The length of the CDR3 is 14 residues.